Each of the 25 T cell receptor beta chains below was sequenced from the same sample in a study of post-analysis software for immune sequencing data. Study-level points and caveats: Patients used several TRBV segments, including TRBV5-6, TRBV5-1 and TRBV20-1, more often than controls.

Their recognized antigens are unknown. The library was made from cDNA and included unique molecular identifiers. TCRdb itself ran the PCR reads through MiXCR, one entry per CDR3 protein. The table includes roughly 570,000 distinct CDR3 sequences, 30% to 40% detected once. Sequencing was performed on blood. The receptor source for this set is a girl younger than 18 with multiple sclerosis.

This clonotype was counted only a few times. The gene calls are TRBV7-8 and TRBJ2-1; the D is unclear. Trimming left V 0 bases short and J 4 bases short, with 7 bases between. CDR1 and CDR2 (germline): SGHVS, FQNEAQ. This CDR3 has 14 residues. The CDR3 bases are TGTGCCAGCAGCTTAGCGACTGCTTACAATGAGCAGTTCTTC. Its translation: CASSLATAYNEQFF.

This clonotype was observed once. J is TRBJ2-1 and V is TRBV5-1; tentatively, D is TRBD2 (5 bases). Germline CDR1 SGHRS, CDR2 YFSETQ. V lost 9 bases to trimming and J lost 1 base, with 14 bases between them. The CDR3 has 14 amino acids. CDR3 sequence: CATKSGGSYNEQFF. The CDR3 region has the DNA TGCGCCACCAAGAGCGGAGGTTCCTACAATGAGCAGTTCTTC.

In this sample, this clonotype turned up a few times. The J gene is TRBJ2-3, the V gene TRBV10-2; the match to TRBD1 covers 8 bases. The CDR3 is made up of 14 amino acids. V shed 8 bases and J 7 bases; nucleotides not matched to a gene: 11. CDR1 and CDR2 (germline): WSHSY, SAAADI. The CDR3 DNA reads TGCGCCAGCGCAAGGACAGGGAGTACAAATACGCAGTATTTT. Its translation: CASARTGSTNTQYF.

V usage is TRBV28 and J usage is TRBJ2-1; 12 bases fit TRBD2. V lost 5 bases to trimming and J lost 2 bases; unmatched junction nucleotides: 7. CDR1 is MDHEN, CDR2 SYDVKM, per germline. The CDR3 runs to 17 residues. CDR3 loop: CASSLPLAGGPYNEQFF. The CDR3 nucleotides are TGTGCCAGCAGTCTTCCTCTAGCGGGGGGGCCCTACAATGAGCAGTTCTTC. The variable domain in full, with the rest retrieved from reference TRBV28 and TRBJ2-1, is DVKVTQSSRYLVKRTGEKVFLECVQDMDHENMFWYRQDPGLGLRLIYFSYDVKMKEKGDIPEGYSVSREKKERFSLILESASTNQTSMYLCASSLPLAGGPYNEQFFGPGTRLTVL.

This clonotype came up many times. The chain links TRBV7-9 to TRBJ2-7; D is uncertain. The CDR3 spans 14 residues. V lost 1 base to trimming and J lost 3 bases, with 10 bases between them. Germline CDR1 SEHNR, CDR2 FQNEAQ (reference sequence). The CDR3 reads CASSLVAGRYEQYF. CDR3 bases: TGTGCCAGCAGCTTAGTGGCAGGACGCTACGAGCAGTACTTC.

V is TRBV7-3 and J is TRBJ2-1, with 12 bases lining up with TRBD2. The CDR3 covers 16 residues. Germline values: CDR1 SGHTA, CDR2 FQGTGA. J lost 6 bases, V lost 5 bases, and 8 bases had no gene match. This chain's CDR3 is CASSAQGLAGINEQFF. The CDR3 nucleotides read TGTGCCAGCAGCGCGCAAGGACTAGCGGGGATCAATGAGCAGTTCTTC.

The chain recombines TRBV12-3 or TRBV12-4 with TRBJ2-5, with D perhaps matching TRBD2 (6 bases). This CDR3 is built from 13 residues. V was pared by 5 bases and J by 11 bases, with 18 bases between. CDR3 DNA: TGTGCCAGCAGTACCGGACTATCCAATGAGCAGTACTTC. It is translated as CASSTGLSNEQYF.

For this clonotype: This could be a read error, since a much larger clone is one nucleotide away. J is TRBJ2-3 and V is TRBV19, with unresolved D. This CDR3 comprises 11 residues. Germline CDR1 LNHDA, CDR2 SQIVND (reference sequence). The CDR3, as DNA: TGTACCAGTAGTGACATGGATACGCAGTATTTT. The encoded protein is CTSSDMDTQYF.

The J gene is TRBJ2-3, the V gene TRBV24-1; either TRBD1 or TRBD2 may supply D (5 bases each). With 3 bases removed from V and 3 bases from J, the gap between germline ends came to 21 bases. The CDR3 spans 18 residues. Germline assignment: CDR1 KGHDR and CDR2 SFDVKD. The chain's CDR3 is CATSDPQPGPTITDTQYF. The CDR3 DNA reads TGTGCCACCAGTGATCCGCAACCGGGACCGACGATAACAGATACGCAGTATTTT.

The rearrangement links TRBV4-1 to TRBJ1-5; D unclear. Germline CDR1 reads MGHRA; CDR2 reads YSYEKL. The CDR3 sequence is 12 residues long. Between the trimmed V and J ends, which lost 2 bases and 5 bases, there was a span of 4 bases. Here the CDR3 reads CASSQFDQPQHF. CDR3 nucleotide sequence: TGCGCCAGCAGCCAATTCGATCAGCCCCAGCATTTT.

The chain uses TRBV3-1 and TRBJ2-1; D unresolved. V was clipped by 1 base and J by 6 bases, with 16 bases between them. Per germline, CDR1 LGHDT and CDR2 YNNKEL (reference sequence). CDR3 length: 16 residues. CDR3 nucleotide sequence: TGTGCCAGCAGCCAAGGGACCCCAGGTCTTGCCAATGAGCAGTTCTTC. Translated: CASSQGTPGLANEQFF.

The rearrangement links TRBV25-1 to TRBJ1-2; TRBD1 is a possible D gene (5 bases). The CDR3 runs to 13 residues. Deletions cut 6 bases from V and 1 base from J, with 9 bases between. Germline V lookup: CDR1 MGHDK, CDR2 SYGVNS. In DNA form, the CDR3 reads TGTGCCAGCAGCCCGACAGATAACTATGGCTACACCTTC. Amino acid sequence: CASSPTDNYGYTF.

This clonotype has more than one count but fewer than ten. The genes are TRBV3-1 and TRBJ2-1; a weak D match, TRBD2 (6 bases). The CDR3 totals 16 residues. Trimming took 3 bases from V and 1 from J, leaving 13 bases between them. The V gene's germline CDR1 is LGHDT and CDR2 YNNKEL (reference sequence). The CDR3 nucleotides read TGTGCCAGCAGCCACCCAGGGAGGAGGTCCTACAATGAGCAGTTCTTC. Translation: CASSHPGRRSYNEQFF.

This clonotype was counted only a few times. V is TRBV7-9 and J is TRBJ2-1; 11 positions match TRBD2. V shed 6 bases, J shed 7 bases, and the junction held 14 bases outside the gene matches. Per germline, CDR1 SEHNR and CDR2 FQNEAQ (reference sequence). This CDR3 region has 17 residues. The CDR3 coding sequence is TGTGCCAGCAGTAACCGTAGCGGGGGGGCCCGGGGAAATGAGCAGTTCTTC. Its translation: CASSNRSGGARGNEQFF.

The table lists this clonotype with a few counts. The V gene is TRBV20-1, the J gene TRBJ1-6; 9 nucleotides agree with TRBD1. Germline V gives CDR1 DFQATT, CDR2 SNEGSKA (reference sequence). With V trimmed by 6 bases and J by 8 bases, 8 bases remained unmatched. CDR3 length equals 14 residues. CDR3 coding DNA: TGCAGTGCAGACCGGGACAGGGCGGATTCACCCCTCCACTTT. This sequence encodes CSADRDRADSPLHF.

In DNA form, the CDR3 reads TGTGCCAGCAGCCTAACCGGGACAGGGCTCAATGAGCAGTTCTTC. Its protein product is CASSLTGTGLNEQFF. The gene calls are TRBV7-8 and TRBJ2-1; TRBD1 matches at 9 bases. In germline, CDR1 is SGHVS, CDR2 FQNEAQ. There are 15 residues in the CDR3. V gave up 5 bases and J gave up 6 bases; unmatched junction bases: 8.

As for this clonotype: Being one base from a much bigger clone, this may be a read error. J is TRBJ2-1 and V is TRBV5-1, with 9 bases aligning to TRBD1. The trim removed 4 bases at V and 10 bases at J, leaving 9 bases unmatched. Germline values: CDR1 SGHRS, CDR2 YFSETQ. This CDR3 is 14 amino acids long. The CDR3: CASSPGTGFYEQFF. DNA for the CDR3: TGCGCCAGCAGCCCAGGGACAGGGTTCTACGAGCAGTTCTTC.

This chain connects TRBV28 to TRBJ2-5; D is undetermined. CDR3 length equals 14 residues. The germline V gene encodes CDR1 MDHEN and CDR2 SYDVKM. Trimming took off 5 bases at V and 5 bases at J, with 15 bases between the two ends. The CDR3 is CASSPLWPGETQYF. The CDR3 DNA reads TGTGCCAGCAGTCCCCTTTGGCCCGGGGAGACCCAGTACTTC.

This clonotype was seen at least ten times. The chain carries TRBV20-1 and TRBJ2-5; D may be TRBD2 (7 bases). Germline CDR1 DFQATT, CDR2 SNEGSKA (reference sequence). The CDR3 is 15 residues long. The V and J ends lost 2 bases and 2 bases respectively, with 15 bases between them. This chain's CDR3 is CSARYVGGPQETQYF. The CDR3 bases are TGCAGTGCTAGATATGTGGGGGGGCCTCAAGAGACCCAGTACTTC.

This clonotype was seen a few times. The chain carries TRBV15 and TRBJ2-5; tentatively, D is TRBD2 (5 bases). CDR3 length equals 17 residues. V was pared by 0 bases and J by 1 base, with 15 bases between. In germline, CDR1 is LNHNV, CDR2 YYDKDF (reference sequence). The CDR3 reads CATSRDLSIRGQETQYF. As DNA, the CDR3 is TGTGCCACCAGCAGAGATCTCAGCATACGGGGCCAAGAGACCCAGTACTTC. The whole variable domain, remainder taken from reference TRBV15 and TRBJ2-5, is DAMVIQNPRYQVTQFGKPVTLSCSQTLNHNVMYWYQQKSSQAPKLLFHYYDKDFNNEADTPDNFQSRRPNTSFCFLDIRSPGLGDTAMYLCATSRDLSIRGQETQYFGPGTRLLVL.

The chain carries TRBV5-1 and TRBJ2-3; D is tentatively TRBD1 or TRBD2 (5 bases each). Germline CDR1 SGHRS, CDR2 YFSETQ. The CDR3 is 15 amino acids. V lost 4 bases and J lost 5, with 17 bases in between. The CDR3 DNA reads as TGCGCCAGCAGCCATGGGACGGCGGCGGGAGATACGCAGTATTTT. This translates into CASSHGTAAGDTQYF.

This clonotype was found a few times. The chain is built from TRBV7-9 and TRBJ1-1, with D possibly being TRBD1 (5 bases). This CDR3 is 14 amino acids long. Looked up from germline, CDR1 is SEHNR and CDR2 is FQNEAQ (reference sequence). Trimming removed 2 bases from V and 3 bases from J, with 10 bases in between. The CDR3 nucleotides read TGTGCCAGCAGCTTAACGGGGGGGGACACTGAAGCTTTCTTT. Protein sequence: CASSLTGGDTEAFF. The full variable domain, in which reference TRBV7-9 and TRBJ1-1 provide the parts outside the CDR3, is DTGVSQNPRHKITKRGQNVTFRCDPISEHNRLYWYRQTLGQGPEFLTYFQNEAQLEKSRLLSDRFSAERPKGSFSTLEIQRTEQGDSAMYLCASSLTGGDTEAFFGQGTRLTVV.

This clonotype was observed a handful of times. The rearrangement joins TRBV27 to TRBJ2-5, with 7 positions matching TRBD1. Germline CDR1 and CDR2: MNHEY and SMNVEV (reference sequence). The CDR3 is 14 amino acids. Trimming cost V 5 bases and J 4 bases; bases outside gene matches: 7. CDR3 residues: CASSRDRTVETQYF. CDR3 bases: TGTGCCAGCAGTCGGGACAGAACGGTAGAGACCCAGTACTTC.

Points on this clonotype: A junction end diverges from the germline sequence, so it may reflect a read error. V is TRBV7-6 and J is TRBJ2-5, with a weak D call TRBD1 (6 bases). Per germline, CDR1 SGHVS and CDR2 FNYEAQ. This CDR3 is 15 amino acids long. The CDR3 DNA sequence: TGTGCCGGCAGCTTAGCCGCAAGGGGGAAGGAGACCCAGTACTTC. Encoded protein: CAGSLAARGKETQYF.

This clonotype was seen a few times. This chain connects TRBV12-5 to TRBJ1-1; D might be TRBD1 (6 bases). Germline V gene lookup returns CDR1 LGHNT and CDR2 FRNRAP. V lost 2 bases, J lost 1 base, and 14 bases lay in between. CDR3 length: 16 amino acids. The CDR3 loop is CASGLKGGGRNTEAFF. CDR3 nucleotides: TGTGCTAGTGGTTTGAAGGGGGGCGGGCGGAACACTGAAGCTTTCTTT.